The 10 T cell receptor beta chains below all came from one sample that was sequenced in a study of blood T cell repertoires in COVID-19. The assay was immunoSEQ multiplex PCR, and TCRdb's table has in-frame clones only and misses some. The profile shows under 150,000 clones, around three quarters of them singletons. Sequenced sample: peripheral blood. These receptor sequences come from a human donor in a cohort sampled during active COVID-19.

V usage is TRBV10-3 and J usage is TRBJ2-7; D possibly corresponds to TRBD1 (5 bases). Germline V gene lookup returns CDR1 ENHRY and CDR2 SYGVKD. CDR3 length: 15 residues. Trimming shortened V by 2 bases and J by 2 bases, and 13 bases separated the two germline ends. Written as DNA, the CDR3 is TGTGCCATCAGTGAGCAAGGGGTAGGCCCCTACGAGCAGTACTTC. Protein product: CAISEQGVGPYEQYF.

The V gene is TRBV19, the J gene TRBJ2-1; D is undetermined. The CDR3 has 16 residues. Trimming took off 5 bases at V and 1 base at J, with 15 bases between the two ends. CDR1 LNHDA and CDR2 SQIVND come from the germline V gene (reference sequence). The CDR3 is CASSVIPTESYNEQFF. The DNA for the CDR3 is TGTGCCAGTAGTGTTATCCCGACTGAGTCCTACAATGAGCAGTTCTTC.

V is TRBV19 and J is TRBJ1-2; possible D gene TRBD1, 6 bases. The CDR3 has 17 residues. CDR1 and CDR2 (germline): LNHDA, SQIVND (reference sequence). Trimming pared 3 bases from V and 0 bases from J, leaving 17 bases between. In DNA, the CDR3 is TGTGCCAGTAGTATTCGGAGAGGGGGAGACGCTAACTATGGCTACACCTTC. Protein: CASSIRRGGDANYGYTF. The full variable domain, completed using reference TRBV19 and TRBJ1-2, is DGGITQSPKYLFRKEGQNVTLSCEQNLNHDAMYWYRQDPGQGLRLIYYSQIVNDFQKGDIAEGYSVSREKKESFPLTVTSAQKNPTAFYLCASSIRRGGDANYGYTFGSGTRLTVV.

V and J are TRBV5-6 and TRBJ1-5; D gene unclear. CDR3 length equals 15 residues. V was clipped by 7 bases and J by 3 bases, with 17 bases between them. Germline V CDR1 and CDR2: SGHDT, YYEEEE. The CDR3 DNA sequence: TGTGCCAGCGGGGTGCGGGCGTTAGACAATCAGCCCCAGCATTTT. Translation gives CASGVRALDNQPQHF.

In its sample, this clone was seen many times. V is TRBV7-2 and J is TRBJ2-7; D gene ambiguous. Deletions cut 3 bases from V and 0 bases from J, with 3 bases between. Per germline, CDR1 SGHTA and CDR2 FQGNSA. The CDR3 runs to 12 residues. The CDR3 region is CASSFSSYEQYF. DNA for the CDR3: TGTGCCAGCAGCTTTAGCTCCTACGAGCAGTACTTC.

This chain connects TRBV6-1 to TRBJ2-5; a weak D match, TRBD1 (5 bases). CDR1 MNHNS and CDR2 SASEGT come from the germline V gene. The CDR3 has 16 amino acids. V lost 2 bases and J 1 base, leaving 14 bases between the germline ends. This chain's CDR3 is CASSEYWGDSQETQYF. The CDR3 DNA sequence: TGTGCCAGCAGTGAATATTGGGGTGACAGCCAAGAGACCCAGTACTTC.

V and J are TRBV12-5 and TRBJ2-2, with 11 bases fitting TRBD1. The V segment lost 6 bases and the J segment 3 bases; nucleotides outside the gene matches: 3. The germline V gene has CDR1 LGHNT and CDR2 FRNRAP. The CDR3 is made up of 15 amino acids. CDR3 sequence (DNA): TGTGCTAGTGGCCCGGGACAGGGGGACACCGGGGAGCTGTTTTTT. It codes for CASGPGQGDTGELFF.

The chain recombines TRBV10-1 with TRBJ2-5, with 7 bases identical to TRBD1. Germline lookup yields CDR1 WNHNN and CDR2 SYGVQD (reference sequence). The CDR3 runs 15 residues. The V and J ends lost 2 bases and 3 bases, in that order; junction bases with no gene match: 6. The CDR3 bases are TGCGCCAGCAGTGAGGGTGTAGGGGGCAAAGAGACCCAGTACTTC. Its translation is CASSEGVGGKETQYF.

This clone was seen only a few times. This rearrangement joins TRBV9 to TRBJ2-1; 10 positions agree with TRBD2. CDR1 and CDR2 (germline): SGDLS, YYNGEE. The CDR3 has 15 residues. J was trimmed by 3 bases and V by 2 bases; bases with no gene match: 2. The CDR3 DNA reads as TGTGCCAGCAGCGTTACTAGCGGGGTCTACAATGAGCAGTTCTTC. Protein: CASSVTSGVYNEQFF.

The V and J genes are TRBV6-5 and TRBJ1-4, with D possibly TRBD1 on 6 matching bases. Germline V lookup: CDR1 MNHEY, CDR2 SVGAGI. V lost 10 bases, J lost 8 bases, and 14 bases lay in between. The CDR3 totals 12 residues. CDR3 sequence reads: CATQGLREKLFF. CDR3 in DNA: TGTGCCACCCAGGGGCTAAGGGAAAAACTGTTTTTT.